This T cell receptor (beta chain) is drawn from a study of T-cell reconstitution after alpha-beta-depleted transplantation in children. This CDR3 is 12 amino acids long. Trimming left V 8 bases short and J 0 bases short, with 6 bases between. The TCRbeta library was prepared with unique molecular identifiers. One entry per CDR3 protein, called by TCRdb with MiXCR from the PCR reads. The sample carries about 610,000 distinct CDR3 sequences, about 11% recorded once. The chain carries TRBV12-3 or TRBV12-4 and TRBJ2-3; D uncertain. The specimen comprised PBMCs from the stem cell graft donor, sampled from the stem cell graft. This receptor was taken from a human donor who donated a stem cell graft to a child with acute myeloid leukemia. The CDR3 region has the DNA TGTGCCAGCCTCCGCAGCACAGATACGCAGTATTTT. Protein sequence: CASLRSTDTQYF.